This is a list of T cell receptor beta chains from one sample in a study of molecular identifiers for immune sequencing clone quantification. TCRdb re-analysed the PCR reads in MiXCR, keeping a single row per CDR3 protein. The table has some 580,000 distinct CDR3 sequences, about 25% seen once. Sequencing was performed on naive CD8+ T cells from blood, with Jurkat cell RNA spiked in. These receptors came from a human donor in good health. Some libraries in this study had Jurkat cell RNA spiked in. The CDR3 runs from the conserved cysteine through the conserved F or W. The D gene is left open where the match is weak. Not all rows give a size; the values are once, few, many and, for expanded clones, a class.

few | TRBJ1-2 | TRBD1 | TRBV4-1 | TGCGCCAGCAGCCTCGGGGTACAGGGGGCTAGTGGCTACACCTTC | CASSLGVQGASGYTF
many | TRBJ2-7 | TRBD2 | TRBV5-4 | TGTGCCAGCAGCGTAGGACTAGCGGGCTCCTACGAGCAGTACTTC | CASSVGLAGSYEQYF
many | TRBJ2-7 | - | TRBV7-6 | TGTGCCAGCAGCTCGAGTGGGTACGAGCAGTACTTC | CASSSSGYEQYF
- | TRBJ2-5 | TRBD1 | TRBV6-2/TRBV6-3 | TGTGCCAGCAGCTTAGCATGGGACAGCCAAGAGACCCAGTACTTC | CASSLAWDSQETQYF
- | TRBJ2-7 | - | TRBV14 | TGTGCCAGCAGCGACGCCTTCTACGAGCAGTACTTC | CASSDAFYEQYF
many | TRBJ2-7 | - | TRBV28 | TGTGCCAGCAGTTTCGGCCCAAATACCTACGAGCAGTACTTC | CASSFGPNTYEQYF
few | TRBJ2-7 | - | TRBV7-6 | TGTGCCAGCAGCCAGACAGTGAGCTCCTACGAGCAGTACTTC | CASSQTVSSYEQYF
few | TRBJ2-3 | TRBD2 | TRBV9 | TGTGCCAGCAGCGCGCGCGCCGGGACTAGCGGCACAGATACGCAGTATTTT | CASSARAGTSGTDTQYF
many | TRBJ1-5 | - | TRBV7-8 | TGTGCCAGCAGTCCGACAGTGGGGAATCAGCCCCAGCATTTT | CASSPTVGNQPQHF
- | TRBJ1-2 | TRBD1 | TRBV12-3/TRBV12-4 | TGTGCCAGCAGTTTCTTGACAGGGGCCTATGGCTACACCTTC | CASSFLTGAYGYTF
- | TRBJ1-2 | TRBD1 | TRBV28 | TGTGCCAGCAGCCCCTTCGCACAGGGGCTGAACTATGGCTACACCTTC | CASSPFAQGLNYGYTF
many | TRBJ1-1 | - | TRBV20-1 | TGCAGTGCTACTGAAGGCACTGAAGCTTTCTTT | CSATEGTEAFF
- | TRBJ2-1 | TRBD2 | TRBV12-3/TRBV12-4 | TGTGCCAGCAGTGATGGGACTAGCGGGAGTATTAGTGAGCAGTTCTTC | CASSDGTSGSISEQFF
- | TRBJ1-1 | - | TRBV6-2/TRBV6-3 | TGTGGCAGCAGCTTAGAAGGGCAGACTGAAGCTTTCTTT | CGSSLEGQTEAFF
many | TRBJ2-3 | TRBD2 | TRBV13 | TGTGCCAGCAGCTTTAGTAGCGGGAGGTCCCCAGATACGCAGTATTTT | CASSFSSGRSPDTQYF
- | TRBJ2-7 | - | TRBV5-5 | TGTGCCAGCAGCATAGGGACCCAGCAGTACTTC | CASSIGTQQYF
many | TRBJ2-7 | TRBD1 | TRBV25-1 | TGTGCCAGCAGTGGCGACAGGGTCTACGAGCAGTACTTC | CASSGDRVYEQYF
many | TRBJ2-7 | TRBD1 | TRBV6-6 | TGTGCCAGCAAGTTAACAGGGGACGAGCAGTACTTC | CASKLTGDEQYF
many | TRBJ2-3 | - | TRBV29-1 | TGCAGCGTCCGAAGGGAGGTGGGGTACTCAGATACGCAGTATTTT | CSVRREVGYSDTQYF
- | TRBJ2-2 | - | TRBV12-3/TRBV12-4 | TGTGCCAGCAGTTCACTCAGCGGCCAGACCCCCTCGAACACCGGGGAGCTGTTTTTT | CASSSLSGQTPSNTGELFF
- | TRBJ2-3 | TRBD2 | TRBV27 | TGTGCCAGCAGTTTAGCGGCGGGACTAGCTTTAAATACGCAGTATTTT | CASSLAAGLALNTQYF
many | TRBJ2-3 | TRBD1 | TRBV7-9 | TGTGCCAGCAGCCCCCCGACAGGGGCGGATACGCAGTATTTT | CASSPPTGADTQYF
many | TRBJ2-6 | - | TRBV12-3/TRBV12-4 | TGTGCCAGCAGTTCTATGGATGATGGGGCCAACGTCCTGACTTTC | CASSSMDDGANVLTF
- | TRBJ1-6 | - | TRBV30 | TGTGCCGCATCCTCGAGGGGACGCTCACCCCTCCACTTT | CAASSRGRSPLHF
many | TRBJ2-4 | TRBD1 | TRBV7-9 | TGTGCCAGCAGTACCGGACAGGCGACAGCCAAAAACATTCAGTACTTC | CASSTGQATAKNIQYF
few | TRBJ1-4 | TRBD1 | TRBV5-1 | TGCGCCAGCAGCGGAGGGACAGGACCCAATGAAAAACTGTTTTTT | CASSGGTGPNEKLFF
many | TRBJ2-1 | TRBD1 | TRBV12-3/TRBV12-4 | TGTGCCAGCAGCACGGGACAGTACAATGAGCAGTTCTTC | CASSTGQYNEQFF
many | TRBJ2-5 | TRBD1 | TRBV29-1 | TGCAGCGTTGAAGATTTTAACAGGGGCCAAGAGACCCAGTACTTC | CSVEDFNRGQETQYF
- | TRBJ2-1 | TRBD1 | TRBV29-1 | TGCAGCGTTGAAGAGCCCTGGGACAGATCCTACAATGAGCAGTTCTTC | CSVEEPWDRSYNEQFF